The clone carrying this TCR beta chain has only a few counts. The antigen remains unidentified. The data stem from a study of T cells in Graves' hyperthyroidism and ophthalmopathy. In the study overall: Prior to any treatment, at the point of initial diagnosis, peripheral blood was collected. Study-wide points: Most thyroid clonotypes with frequency above 0.001 were detected in blood.

Amplification yielded TCR beta CDR3 regions, with RNA transcripts as the source. TCR CDR3 underwent first-round RT-PCR with the HTBI primer set. Using its own MiXCR run on the multiplex PCR reads, TCRdb lists one record per CDR3 protein. This table holds 370,000 or so distinct CDR3 sequences, more than 20% found once. CDR3 length: 16 amino acids. V was pared by 5 bases and J by 7 bases, with 16 bases of the junction left unmatched. The authors deemed Graves' hyperthyroidism stable absent ophthalmopathy progression within 18 months. Together with thyroid ultrasound, orbital computed tomography, serum thyroxine and TRAb, clinical symptoms were used for diagnoses.

V and J are TRBV12-3 or TRBV12-4 and TRBJ2-5, with TRBD2 identical over 7 bases. This clonotype originated in a man over 45 with Graves' hyperthyroidism. Sample: blood. CDR3 nucleotides: TGTGCCAGCAGTCCGAGCGGGGTAGCTCGGAGACGGACCCAGTACTTC. It encodes CASSPSGVARRRTQYF.